Following are 2 T cell receptor beta chains from one sample sequenced in a study of blood T cell repertoires in COVID-19. The table came from immunoSEQ multiplex PCR; TCRdb's copy has only in-frame clones and leaves some out. The sample yields 170,000 or so clones, roughly 87% seen once. Sequenced: PBMCs or T cells enriched from blood (not recorded which). The source is a woman aged 50 to 65 who had recovered from COVID-19.

This rearrangement joins TRBV19 to TRBJ1-1; 10 bases align to TRBD1. CDR3 size: 16 residues. V trimming: 2 bases; J trimming: 1 base; junction bases outside the gene matches: 4. Per the germline V gene, CDR1 is LNHDA and CDR2 is SQIVND (reference sequence). The chain's CDR3 is CASSIRTGGPNTEAFF. CDR3 coding DNA: TGTGCCAGTAGTATAAGGACAGGGGGACCGAACACTGAAGCTTTCTTT.

The J gene is TRBJ2-1, the V gene TRBV11-3; 10 bases map to TRBD1. The junction had 3 bases not matched to a gene; V was cut back by 5 bases and J by 8 bases. The CDR3 loop spans 13 amino acids. CDR1 is SGHNT, CDR2 YENEEA, per germline. The DNA for the CDR3 is TGTGCCAGCAGCCAGACAGGGGGCGATGAGCAGTTCTTC. It codes for CASSQTGGDEQFF.